The subject of this entry is one T cell receptor beta chain. Germline assignment: CDR1 MRHNA and CDR2 SNTAGT. The CDR3 is made up of 13 amino acids. V was trimmed by 5 bases and J by 7 bases, leaving 14 bases between them. TCRdb's copy holds only in-frame clones and misses some; the assay was immunoSEQ multiplex PCR. Of 95,000 to 130,000 clones listed, approximately 90% are singletons. The data stem from a study of control samples from healthy donors and cancer patients. The sample consisted of blood. The rearrangement joins TRBV6-4 to TRBJ1-2; D gene unclear. The receptor was derived from a woman aged 70 to 79 in good health. DNA for the CDR3: TGTGCCAGCAGTCTGGACCATTATTCTGGCTACACCTTC. Translation gives CASSLDHYSGYTF.